This is a list of T cell receptor beta chains from one sample in a study of CD8 T cells in Susac syndrome. TCRdb reprocessed the immunoSEQ multiplex PCR reads with MiXCR, giving one entry per CDR3 protein. The repertoire consists of 40,000 to 60,000 distinct CDR3 sequences, with 93% occurring once and the leading ten covering 0.4% to 0.55%. Material for sequencing was CD8+ T cells from PBMCs. Receptors were obtained from a human donor with multiple sclerosis. Each CDR3 is given with its conserved first and last residue. D genes are given only for firm matches. A clone size is listed for some rows: how often the clone was seen (once, few, many), or a class if it is expanded.

TRBV7-7	NA	16	TRBJ2-5	NA	CASSDKGGPHQETQYF	TGTGCTAGCAGCGACAAAGGGGGTCCTCACCAAGAGACCCAGTACTTC
TRBV4-3	NA	13	TRBJ2-3	NA	CASSQVEPDTQYF	TGCGCCAGCAGCCAAGTAGAACCTGATACGCAGTATTTT
TRBV25-1	TRBD1	13	TRBJ2-7	NA	CASNFGQEYEQYF	TGTGCCAGCAACTTTGGACAGGAATACGAGCAGTACTTC
TRBV29-1	NA	15	TRBJ1-1	NA	CSVEDTGNVNTEAFF	TGCAGCGTTGAAGATACAGGGAATGTGAACACTGAAGCTTTCTTT
TRBV5-1	TRBD1	14	TRBJ1-1	NA	CASSDRGQGAEAFF	TGCGCCAGCAGCGACAGGGGGCAGGGGGCTGAAGCTTTCTTT
TRBV4-3	NA	16	TRBJ2-1	NA	CASSQDRVARYNEQFF	TGCGCCAGCAGCCAAGATCGGGTAGCGCGGTACAATGAGCAGTTCTTC
TRBV27	NA	14	TRBJ2-1	once	CASSLGQGTNEQFF	TGTGCCAGCAGTTTAGGTCAGGGTACGAATGAGCAGTTCTTC
TRBV28	NA	14	TRBJ2-5	NA	CASSDRSREETQYF	TGTGCCAGCTCCGATCGTAGTCGGGAAGAGACCCAGTACTTC
TRBV29-1	NA	14	TRBJ1-2	once	CSVEESATWYGYTF	TGCAGCGTTGAAGAATCGGCAACCTGGTATGGCTACACCTTC
TRBV6-1	NA	9	TRBJ2-7	NA	CATGREQYF	TGTGCCACAGGGCGCGAGCAGTACTTC
TRBV27	NA	13	TRBJ1-1	NA	CASSLWANTEAFF	TGTGCCAGCAGTTTATGGGCGAACACTGAAGCTTTCTTT
TRBV23-1	TRBD1	16	TRBJ2-2	once	CASSQTDRGCTGELFF	TGCGCCAGCAGTCAAACGGACAGGGGGTGCACCGGGGAGCTGTTTTTT
TRBV7-9	TRBD1	17	TRBJ1-1	NA	CASSPRDRDRGDTEAFF	TGTGCCAGCAGCCCAAGGGACAGGGATCGCGGAGACACTGAAGCTTTCTTT
TRBV11-2	NA	12	TRBJ2-3	NA	CASSLAGTAQYF	TGTGCCAGCAGCTTAGCAGGGACTGCGCAGTATTTT
TRBV15	TRBD2	13	TRBJ2-3	NA	CATSGGAIDTQYF	TGTGCCACGAGCGGGGGGGCGATAGATACGCAGTATTTT
TRBV7-9	NA	13	TRBJ2-7	NA	CASSPTTRGEQYF	TGTGCCAGCAGCCCCACTACCAGGGGCGAGCAGTACTTC
TRBV7-2	NA	15	TRBJ1-1	NA	CASSLADTVNTEAFF	TGTGCCAGCAGCTTAGCGGACACCGTTAACACTGAAGCTTTCTTT
TRBV25-1	NA	16	TRBJ1-2	NA	CASEGGVGARDYGYTF	TGTGCCAGCGAAGGGGGGGTAGGGGCACGGGACTATGGCTACACCTTC
TRBV14	TRBD1	13	TRBJ2-3	NA	CASSQDLRQGQYF	TGTGCCAGCAGCCAAGATCTGAGACAGGGCCAATATTTT
TRBV10-3	NA	13	TRBJ1-2	once	CAISDQAIYGYTF	TGTGCCATCAGTGATCAGGCCATCTATGGCTACACCTTC
TRBV20-1	NA	15	TRBJ2-1	NA	CSARAGGGLYNEQFF	TGCAGTGCTAGAGCGGGCGGGGGCCTGTACAATGAGCAGTTCTTC
TRBV6-5	TRBD1	15	TRBJ1-5	NA	CASSLGQGGDQPQHF	TGTGCCAGCAGCCTGGGACAGGGCGGCGATCAGCCCCAGCATTTT
TRBV7-9	TRBD1	14	TRBJ1-4	NA	CASSRQGFNEKLFF	TGTGCCAGCAGCCGACAGGGCTTCAATGAAAAACTGTTTTTT
TRBV14	NA	15	TRBJ2-1	NA	CASSQSVGPYNEQFF	TGTGCCAGCAGTCAATCCGTAGGCCCCTACAATGAGCAGTTCTTC
TRBV6-2/TRBV6-3	NA	13	TRBJ1-2	NA	CASSSTPRRGYTF	TGTGCCAGCAGTTCAACACCCCGCAGGGGCTACACCTTC
TRBV27	NA	13	TRBJ2-1	NA	CASSLTAALEQFF	TGTGCCAGCAGTTTGACCGCGGCTCTTGAGCAGTTCTTC
TRBV6-4	TRBD1	15	TRBJ2-1	NA	CASSEGQGGYNEQFF	TGTGCCAGCAGTGAGGGACAGGGGGGCTACAATGAGCAGTTCTTC
TRBV12-3/TRBV12-4	NA	15	TRBJ2-2	once	CASSSPGHRPGELFF	TGTGCCAGCAGTTCACCGGGACACCGACCCGGGGAGCTGTTTTTT
TRBV27	NA	13	TRBJ2-7	NA	CASSFFPVVEQYF	TGTGCCAGCAGTTTTTTCCCGGTTGTGGAGCAGTACTTC